This TCR beta chain was found in a study of blood T cells in healthy people across ages. A second PCR, run for roughly 6 to 11 cycles, used a sample-barcoded 5' primer plus a J-beta primer mix. The template-switch adaptor, which had 12 random nucleotides, put a tag on each cDNA molecule. TCRdb re-derived calls from the 5' RACE reads in MiXCR, one entry per CDR3 protein. The table lists about 1,400,000 distinct CDR3 sequences, around 55% of them singletons, with under 8.5% in the top ten. Study-wide results and limits: A roughly linear fall in TCR beta diversity per million T cells was seen with increasing age. Comparison with aged donors showed that long-lived donors had more naive CD4+ cells and higher diversity.

This clonotype was picked up one time. Its specificity is not known. CDR3 length equals 14 residues. Germline CDR1 reads SGDLS; CDR2 reads YYNGEE. V was cut by 4 bases and J by 5 bases, with 13 bases left in between. J is TRBJ2-1 and V is TRBV9; D not certain. The sequencing input was blood. This receptor was taken from a man in his late teens or twenties in good health. CDR3 in DNA: TGTGCCAGCAGCCCAAGCCGGGTCGACAATGAGCAGTTCTTC. It encodes CASSPSRVDNEQFF.